The clone carrying this TCR beta chain came up many times. As yet, its antigen is unknown. Via MiXCR, TCRdb re-called the 5' RACE reads, giving one row per CDR3 protein. The table includes more than 13,000 distinct CDR3 sequences, roughly a tenth detected once. The sample originates from a study of neurological immune-mediated disorders. Study-level points and caveats: HTLV-1-associated myelopathy showed the most TCR clonal expansion; multiple sclerosis the least, below healthy controls.

The unsorted libraries were generated from a total of 2 million PBMCs, which had been stored in RNAlater at -80 C. This clonotype was obtained from a woman aged 40 to 55 in good health. What was sequenced was PBMCs.

CDR3: CASSFGPARAFF. In DNA form, the CDR3 reads TGTGCCAGCAGTTTTGGGCCGGCTAGGGCTTTCTTT. The J gene is TRBJ1-1, the V gene TRBV12-3 or TRBV12-4, with no clear D. Trimming took off 3 bases at V and 11 bases at J, with 13 bases between the two ends. The CDR3 loop spans 12 amino acids.